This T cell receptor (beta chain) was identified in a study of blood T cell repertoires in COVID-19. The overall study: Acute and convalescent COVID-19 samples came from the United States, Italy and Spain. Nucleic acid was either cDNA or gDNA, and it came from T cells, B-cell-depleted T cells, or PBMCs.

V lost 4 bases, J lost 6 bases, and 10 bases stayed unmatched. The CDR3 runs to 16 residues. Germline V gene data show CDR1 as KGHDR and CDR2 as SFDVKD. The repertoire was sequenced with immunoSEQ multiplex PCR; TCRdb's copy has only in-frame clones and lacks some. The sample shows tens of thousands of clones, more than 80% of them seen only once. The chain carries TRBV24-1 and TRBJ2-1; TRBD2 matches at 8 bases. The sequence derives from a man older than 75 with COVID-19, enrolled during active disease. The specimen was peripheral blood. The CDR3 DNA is TGTGCCACCAGTGACTCGAAAGGGACTAGACGCAATGAGCAGTTCTTC. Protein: CATSDSKGTRRNEQFF.